This TCR beta chain was documented in a study of OX40 agonist ivuxolimab in advanced cancers. This table comes from immunoSEQ multiplex PCR, and its TCRdb copy is limited to in-frame clones, with some not included. The repertoire has tens of thousands of clones, 75% to 90% of them found once; the top ten carry more than 15%. Trimming removed 6 bases at V and 9 bases at J, with 9 bases between. The CDR3 extends over 11 amino acids. The chain has TRBV7-1 and TRBJ2-1; D unclear. TRBV7-1 qualifies as an ORF whose function is uncertain. The material sequenced was CD4+ or CD8+ T cells sorted from blood, taken in a trial of the OX40 agonist ivuxolimab. The sequence derives from an adult with an advanced solid tumor such as melanoma, head and neck, liver or kidney cancer. CDR3 residues: CASRLISEQFF. The CDR3 DNA follows: TGTGCCAGCAGACTAATAAGTGAGCAGTTCTTC.